This T cell receptor (beta chain) was captured by sequencing in a study of technical replicates of blood from a handful of donors. This CDR3 has 14 amino acids. Germline V CDR1 and CDR2: SGHTA, FQGNSA. Between the trimmed V and J ends, which lost 6 bases and 4 bases, there was a span of 16 bases. Profiling relied on immunoSEQ multiplex PCR, and the TCRdb table lists in-frame clones only, not all of them. The repertoire holds approximately 74,000 clones, with 80% to 90% as singletons. The sample was PBMCs. The V call is TRBV7-2, the J call TRBJ2-7; perhaps TRBD2 as D (6 bases). This TCR came from a human donor in good health. Some clones in this sample may be carry-over from other donors' samples. Written as DNA, the CDR3 is TGTGCCAGCAGACCTCCGGGAGCCCAATACGAGCAGTACTTC. This encodes CASRPPGAQYEQYF.